The entry below describes one T cell receptor (beta chain). Its binding antigen is unknown. No base quality information exists; no much larger clone differs at one position. The data are from a study of T cells in Graves' hyperthyroidism and ophthalmopathy (dated by TCRdb to the late 2010s). Background for the entire study: A discovery cohort of about 96 patients, about 40 with Graves' ophthalmopathy and over 55 with stable Graves' hyperthyroidism, was used to find distinguishing TCR V-J signatures. An independent validation cohort of 18 to 20 hyperthyroidism patients and about 16 patients who later progressed to ophthalmopathy tested prospective prediction of ophthalmopathy. The approximately 97 discovery patients were randomly divided into training and test sets at a 7:3 ratio. In addition, the study compared T-cell repertoires in thyroid tissue and in blood from roughly six Graves' hyperthyroidism patients. After sampling, hyperthyroidism patients received methimazole starting at 30 mg daily, and ophthalmopathy patients received high-dose intravenous methylprednisolone. According to the paper, TCR Vbeta CDR3 sequencing was carried out on approximately 140 peripheral blood samples, which came from more than 40 ophthalmopathy, 80 or so hyperthyroidism and about 17 progressor patients.

Amplification of TCR beta CDR3 regions was carried out from RNA transcripts. A first-round RT-PCR of the TCR CDR3 used the HTBI primer set with the Qiagen OneStep RT-PCR kit. The libraries were constructed in a second round of multiplex PCR and then size-selected and purified. The libraries were sequenced on an Illumina HiSeq2000 using paired-end 100 bp reads. As for how the authors treated the data: SOAPnuke was used to process the raw data, removing reads that contained adapters or uncalled bases, had a mean Phred below 15, or lacked an exact match to the constant primer or identifier. High-quality paired reads were merged with COPE v1.2.5, and unique nucleotide sequences were defined as clonotypes. MiTCR v1.1 was used to align clonotypes to the IMGT TRBV, TRBD and TRBJ reference segments. The analysis included only V-J combinations with a frequency above 0.0001, which together covered 99% to 99.2% of the repertoires. The TCS score was defined as the ratio of F50 (clonal expansion) to E x V (chaos), calculated using BLOSUM62-based TCRdist between CDR3 peptides within each V-J. Welch's t-statistics and random forest reduced approximately 520 V-J features to about 12, which were used in a naive Bayes classifier (R e1071). The similarity between thyroid and blood repertoires was quantified using the Morisita-Horn index. The public reads were reprocessed in TCRdb via fastp at Q25 and MiXCR, keeping in-frame beta chains. For every CDR3 protein sequence, its rows merge into one entry that carries the most common genes and DNA. The V and J calls come from TCRdb's annotation, not from the publication. The sample table lists roughly 500,000 distinct CDR3 sequences, 46% of them with a count of one. The ten largest clonotypes hold about two fifths of the sample.

Paper-wide results and their limitations: No statistical method was used to set the sample size in advance, and investigators knew the group allocation. A 13 V-J signature model separated ophthalmopathy from stable hyperthyroidism, with 87.88% sensitivity and 81.08% specificity in cross-validation and 80%/75% in testing. In validation, the model predicted progression to ophthalmopathy a median of about 6 months before onset, with over 60% sensitivity and just under 75% specificity. Most expanded thyroid clonotypes (frequency above 0.001) were also found in blood, which suggests that blood repertoires may mirror thyroid immune responses.

Inclusive of the bounding cysteine and phenylalanine, the CDR3 is 15 residues long. The CDR3 DNA has 45 bases and is translated from base 1. Trimming removed 0 bases from V and 3 bases from J, leaving 13 bases between the germline ends. Looking up the germline V gene yields CDR1 SGHRS and CDR2 YFSETQ. The study excluded patients with uncontrolled infections, other autoimmune diseases, pregnancy or lactation. Diagnoses were established on the basis of clinical symptoms, serum thyroxine and TRAb, thyroid ultrasound, and orbital computed tomography. Trizol reagent was used to extract total RNA, and RNA quality was then checked on an Agilent 2100 Bioanalyzer.

This sequence originates from an adult woman with Graves' disease, either hyperthyroidism or ophthalmopathy (not recorded which). The rearranged segments are TRBV5-1 and TRBJ2-7; TRBD2 could be the D gene, as 6 bases match. The sequenced material came from peripheral blood or thyroid tissue (not recorded which). The DNA sequence follows: TGCGCCAGCAGCTTGGGCCGCGGGAACATCTACGAGCAGTACTTC. Its protein is CASSLGRGNIYEQYF.